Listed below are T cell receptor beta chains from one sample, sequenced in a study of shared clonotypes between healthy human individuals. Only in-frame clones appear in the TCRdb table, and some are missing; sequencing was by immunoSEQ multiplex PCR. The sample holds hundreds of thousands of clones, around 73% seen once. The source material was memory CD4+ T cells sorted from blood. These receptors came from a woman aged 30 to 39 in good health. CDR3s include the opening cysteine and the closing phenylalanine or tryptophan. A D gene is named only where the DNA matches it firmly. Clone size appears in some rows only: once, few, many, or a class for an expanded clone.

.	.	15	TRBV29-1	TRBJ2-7	CSVGLLNRSSYEQYF	TGCAGCGTTGGCCTACTAAACAGGAGCTCCTACGAGCAGTACTTC
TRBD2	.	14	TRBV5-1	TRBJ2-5	CASSLAAGVETQYF	TGCGCCAGCAGCTTGGCCGCGGGGGTAGAGACCCAGTACTTC
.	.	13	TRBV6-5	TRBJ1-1	CASNTIYRVEAFF	TGTGCCAGCAACACAATCTACAGGGTTGAAGCTTTCTTT
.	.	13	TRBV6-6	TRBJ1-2	CASRYGENYGYTF	TGTGCCAGCAGGTATGGGGAGAACTATGGCTACACCTTC
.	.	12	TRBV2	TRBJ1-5	CASNKGPEPQHF	TGTGCCAGCAATAAGGGGCCTGAGCCCCAGCATTTT
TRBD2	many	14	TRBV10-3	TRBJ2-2	CASRGTTDTGELFF	TGTGCCTCGCGGGGGACTACCGACACCGGGGAGCTGTTTTTT
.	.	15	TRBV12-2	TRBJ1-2	CASRTVPRKTYGYTF	TGTGCAAGTCGCACCGTTCCACGAAAGACCTATGGCTACACCTTC
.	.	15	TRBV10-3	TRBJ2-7	CAISGQSLGTYEQYF	TGTGCCATCAGTGGACAGAGCCTGGGAACCTACGAGCAGTACTTC
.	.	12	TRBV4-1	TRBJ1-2	CASSRTGAGYTF	TGCGCCAGCAGCCGAACGGGGGCTGGCTACACCTTC
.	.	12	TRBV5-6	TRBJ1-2	CASSADDYGYTF	TGTGCCAGCAGCGCTGACGACTATGGCTACACCTTC
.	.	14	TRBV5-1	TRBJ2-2	CASSLTASTGELFF	TGCGCCAGCAGCTTGACAGCTAGCACCGGGGAGCTGTTTTTT
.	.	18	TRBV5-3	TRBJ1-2	CARSFWAAVVSTNYGYTF	TGTGCCAGAAGCTTTTGGGCGGCAGTAGTTTCGACTAACTATGGCTACACCTTC
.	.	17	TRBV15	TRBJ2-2	CATSRVWGSQPTGELFF	TGTGCCACCAGCAGAGTTTGGGGCAGCCAACCCACCGGGGAGCTGTTTTTT
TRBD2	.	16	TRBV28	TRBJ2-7	CASSSIGLATEYEQYF	TGTGCCAGCAGTTCTATCGGACTAGCGACAGAATACGAGCAGTACTTC
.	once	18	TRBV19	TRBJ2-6	CASIPRGAGLYGANVLTF	TGTGCCAGTATCCCCCGGGGAGCAGGGCTTTATGGGGCCAACGTCCTGACTTTC
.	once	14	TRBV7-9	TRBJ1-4	CASSLRGPDEKLFF	TGTGCCAGCAGCTTGAGGGGCCCTGATGAAAAACTGTTTTTT
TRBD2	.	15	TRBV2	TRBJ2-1	CASKGSGSRGNEQFF	TGTGCCAGCAAGGGAAGCGGGAGTAGAGGCAATGAGCAGTTCTTC
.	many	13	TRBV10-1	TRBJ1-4	CASSDRAVEKLFF	TGCGCCAGCAGTGATAGGGCGGTTGAAAAACTGTTTTTT
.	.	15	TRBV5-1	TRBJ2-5	CASSLGSGIGETQYF	TGCGCCAGCAGCCTTGGGTCCGGGATTGGGGAGACCCAGTACTTC
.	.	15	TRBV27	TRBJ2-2	CASSTPSVYGGELFF	TGTGCCAGCAGTACTCCCAGTGTTTATGGCGGGGAGCTGTTTTTT
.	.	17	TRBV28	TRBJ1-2	CASSSGGGEGKIGGYTF	TGTGCCAGTTCTTCCGGTGGGGGGGAGGGAAAGATCGGTGGCTACACCTTC
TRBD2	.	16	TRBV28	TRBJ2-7	CASALSGLAGGSEQYF	TGTGCCAGCGCATTGTCGGGACTAGCGGGAGGGTCGGAGCAGTACTTC
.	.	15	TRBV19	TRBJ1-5	CASSPISGSPEPQHF	TGTGCCAGTAGCCCCATTTCGGGTTCTCCGGAGCCCCAGCATTTT
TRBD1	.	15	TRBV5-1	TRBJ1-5	CASSPGQVSNQPQHF	TGCGCCAGCAGCCCCGGACAGGTCAGCAATCAGCCCCAGCATTTT
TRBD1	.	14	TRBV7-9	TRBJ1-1	CASSPRTGDTEAFF	TGTGCCAGCAGCCCAAGGACAGGGGACACTGAAGCTTTCTTT
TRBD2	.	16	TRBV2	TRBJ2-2	CASSRGRGVGTGELFF	TGTGCCAGCAGTCGGGGCCGGGGGGTTGGGACCGGGGAGCTGTTTTTT
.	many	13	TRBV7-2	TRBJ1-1	CASSLQGDTEAFF	TGTGCCAGCAGCCTCCAGGGCGACACTGAAGCTTTCTTT
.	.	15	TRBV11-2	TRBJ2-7	CASSLAAISSYEQYF	TGTGCCAGCAGCTTAGCCGCTATATCCTCCTACGAGCAGTACTTC
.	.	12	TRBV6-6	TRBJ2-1	CASIGSYNEQFF	TGTGCCAGCATCGGTTCCTACAATGAGCAGTTCTTC
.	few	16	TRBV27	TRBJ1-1	CASCPGGLLGDTEAFF	TGTGCCAGCTGCCCGGGAGGCCTTTTGGGCGACACTGAAGCTTTCTTT